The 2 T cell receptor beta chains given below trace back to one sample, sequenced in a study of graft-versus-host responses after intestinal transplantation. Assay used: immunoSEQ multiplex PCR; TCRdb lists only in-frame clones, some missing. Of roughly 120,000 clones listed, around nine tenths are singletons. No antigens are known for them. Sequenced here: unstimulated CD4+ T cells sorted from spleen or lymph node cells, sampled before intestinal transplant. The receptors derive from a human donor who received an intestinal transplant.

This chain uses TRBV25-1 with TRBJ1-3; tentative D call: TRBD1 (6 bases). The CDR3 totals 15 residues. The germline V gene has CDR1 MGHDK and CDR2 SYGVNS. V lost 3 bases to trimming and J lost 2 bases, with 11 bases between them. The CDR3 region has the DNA TGTGCCAGCAGTGAGCCAGGGGCCACTGGAAACACCATATATTTT. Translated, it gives CASSEPGATGNTIYF.

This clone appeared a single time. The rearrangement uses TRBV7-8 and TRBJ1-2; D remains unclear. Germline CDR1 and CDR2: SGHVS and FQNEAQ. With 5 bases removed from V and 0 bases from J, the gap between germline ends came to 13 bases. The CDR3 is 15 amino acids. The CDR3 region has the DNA TGTGCCAGCAGCCTGTCCAGAATTACTAACTATGGCTACACCTTC. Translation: CASSLSRITNYGYTF.